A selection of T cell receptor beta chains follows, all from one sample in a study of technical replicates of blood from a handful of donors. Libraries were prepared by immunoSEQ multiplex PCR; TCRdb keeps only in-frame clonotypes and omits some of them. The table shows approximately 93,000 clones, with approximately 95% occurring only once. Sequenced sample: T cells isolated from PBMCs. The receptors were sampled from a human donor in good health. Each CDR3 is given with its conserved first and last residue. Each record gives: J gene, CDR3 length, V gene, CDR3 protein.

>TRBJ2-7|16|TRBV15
CATSREATSGYYEQYF
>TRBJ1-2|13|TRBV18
CASSNHTVVGYTF
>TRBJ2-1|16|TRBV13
CASSLEVFTEGTEQFF
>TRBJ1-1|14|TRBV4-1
CASSQDVSVDEAFF
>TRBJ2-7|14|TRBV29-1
CSVDGGAPEYEQYF
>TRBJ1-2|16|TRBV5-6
CASSSGDRDPGYGYTF
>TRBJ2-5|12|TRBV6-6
CASSDRKETQYF
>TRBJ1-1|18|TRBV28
CASSFLGQRTPSGTEAFF
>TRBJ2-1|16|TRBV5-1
CASSLFRTGGYNEQFF
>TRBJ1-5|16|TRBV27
CASRRDRGRNDQPQHF
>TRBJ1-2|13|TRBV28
CASSYGDRGGYTF
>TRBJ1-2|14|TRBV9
CASSASQGSDGYTF
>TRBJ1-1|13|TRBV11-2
CASSFGPGTEAFF
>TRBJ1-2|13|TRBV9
CASSGRDRSGYTF
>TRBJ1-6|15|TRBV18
CASSPAGRYNSPLHF
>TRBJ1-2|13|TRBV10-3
CAISPDGNYGYTF
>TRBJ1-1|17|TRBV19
CASSTRDRGAMNTEAFF
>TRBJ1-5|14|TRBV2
CASRGGQGSQPQHF
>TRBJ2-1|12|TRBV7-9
CASSSGNPSRFF
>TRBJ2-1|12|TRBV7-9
CASSYLGGEQFF
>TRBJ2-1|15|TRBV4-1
CASSPLRDLYNEQFF
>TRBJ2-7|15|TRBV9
CASSVGRDPGYEQYF
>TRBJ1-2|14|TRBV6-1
CASRGPERVYGYTF
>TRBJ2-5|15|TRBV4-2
CASSRTSGGAETQYF
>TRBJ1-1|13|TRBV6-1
CAGSQTGNTEAFF
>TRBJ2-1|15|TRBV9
CASSVDSGNYNEQFF
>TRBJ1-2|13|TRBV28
CASRNDRVRGYTF
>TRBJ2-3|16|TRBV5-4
CASSSGLAGGTDTQYF
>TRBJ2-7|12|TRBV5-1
CASSLAGGEQYF
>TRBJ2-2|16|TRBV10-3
CAISFQAGGPIGELFF
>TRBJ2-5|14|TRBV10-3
CAISVARGQETQYF
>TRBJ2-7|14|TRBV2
CASLNTVPPTEQYF
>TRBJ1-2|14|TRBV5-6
CASSLAPGHHGYTF
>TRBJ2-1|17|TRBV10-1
CASSEGPQGPPYNEQFF
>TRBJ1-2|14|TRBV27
CASSMVRELYGYTF
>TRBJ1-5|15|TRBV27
CASSLGQGLGQPQHF
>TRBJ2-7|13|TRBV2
CASRGLAIGEQYF
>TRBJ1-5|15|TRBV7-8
CASSLYQGTDQPQHF
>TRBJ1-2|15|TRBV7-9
CASSTGTGGNYGYTF
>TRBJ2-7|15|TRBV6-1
CASSAPQGWSYEQYF
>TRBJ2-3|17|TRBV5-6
CASSLWERTDLTDTQYF
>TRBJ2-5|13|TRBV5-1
CASSPGGQETQYF